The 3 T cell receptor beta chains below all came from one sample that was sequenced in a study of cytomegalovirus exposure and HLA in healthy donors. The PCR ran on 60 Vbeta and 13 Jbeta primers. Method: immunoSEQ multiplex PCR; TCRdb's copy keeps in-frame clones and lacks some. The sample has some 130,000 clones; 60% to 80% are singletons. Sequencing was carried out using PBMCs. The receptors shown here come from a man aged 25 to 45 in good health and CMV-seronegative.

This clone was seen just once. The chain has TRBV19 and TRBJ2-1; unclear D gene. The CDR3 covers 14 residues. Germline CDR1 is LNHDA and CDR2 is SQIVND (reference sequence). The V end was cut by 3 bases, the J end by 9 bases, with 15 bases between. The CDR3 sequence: CASSIALSSVEQFF. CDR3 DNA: TGTGCCAGTAGTATTGCCCTATCGTCGGTTGAGCAGTTCTTC.

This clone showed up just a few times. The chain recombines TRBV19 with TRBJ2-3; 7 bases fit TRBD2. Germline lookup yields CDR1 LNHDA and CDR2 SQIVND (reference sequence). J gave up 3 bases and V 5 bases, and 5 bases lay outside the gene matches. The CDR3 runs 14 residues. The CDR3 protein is CASSGSSGTDTQYF. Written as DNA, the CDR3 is TGTGCCAGTAGTGGGTCTAGCGGTACAGATACGCAGTATTTT.

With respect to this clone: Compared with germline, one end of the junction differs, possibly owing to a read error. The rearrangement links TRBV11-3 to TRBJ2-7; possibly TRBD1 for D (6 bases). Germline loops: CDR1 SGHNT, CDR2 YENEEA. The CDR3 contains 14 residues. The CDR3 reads CASSLGSGAYGQYF. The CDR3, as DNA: TGTGCCAGCAGCTTAGGTTCAGGGGCCTACGGGCAGTACTTC.